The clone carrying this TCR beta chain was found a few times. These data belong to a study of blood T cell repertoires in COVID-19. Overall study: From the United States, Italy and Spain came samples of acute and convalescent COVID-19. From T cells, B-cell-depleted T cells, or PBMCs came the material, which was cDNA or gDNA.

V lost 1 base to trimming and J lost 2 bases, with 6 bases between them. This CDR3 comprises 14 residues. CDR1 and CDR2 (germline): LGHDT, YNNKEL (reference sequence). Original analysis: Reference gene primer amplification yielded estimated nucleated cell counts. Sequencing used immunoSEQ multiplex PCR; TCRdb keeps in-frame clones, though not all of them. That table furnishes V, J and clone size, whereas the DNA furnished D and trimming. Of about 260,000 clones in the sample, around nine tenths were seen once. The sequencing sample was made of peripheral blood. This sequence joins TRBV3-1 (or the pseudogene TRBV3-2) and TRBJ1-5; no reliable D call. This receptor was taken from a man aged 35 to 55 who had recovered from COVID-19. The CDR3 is CASSQAPGNQPQHF. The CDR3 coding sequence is TGTGCCAGCAGCCAAGCTCCCGGCAATCAGCCCCAGCATTTT.